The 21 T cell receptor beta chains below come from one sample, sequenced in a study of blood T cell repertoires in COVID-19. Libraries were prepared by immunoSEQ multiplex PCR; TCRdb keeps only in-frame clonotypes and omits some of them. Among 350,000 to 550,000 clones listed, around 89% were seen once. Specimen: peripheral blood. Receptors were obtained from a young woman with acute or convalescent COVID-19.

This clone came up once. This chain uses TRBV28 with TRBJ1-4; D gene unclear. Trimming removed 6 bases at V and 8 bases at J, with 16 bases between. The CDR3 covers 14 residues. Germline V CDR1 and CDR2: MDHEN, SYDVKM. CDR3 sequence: CASRPIEWREKLFF. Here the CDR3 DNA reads TGTGCCAGCAGACCAATAGAATGGAGGGAAAAACTGTTTTTT.

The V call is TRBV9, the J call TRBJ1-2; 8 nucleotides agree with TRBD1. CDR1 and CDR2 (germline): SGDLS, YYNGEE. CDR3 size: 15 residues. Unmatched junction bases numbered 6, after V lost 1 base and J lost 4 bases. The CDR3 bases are TGTGCCAGCAGCGTAAAAAGACAGGGGCCCTATGGCTACACCTTC. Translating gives CASSVKRQGPYGYTF.

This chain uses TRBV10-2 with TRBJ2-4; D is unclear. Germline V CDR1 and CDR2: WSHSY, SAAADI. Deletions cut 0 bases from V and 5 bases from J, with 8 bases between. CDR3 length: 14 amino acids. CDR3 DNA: TGCGCCAGCAGTGAGTCGCCTACGCAAAACATTCAGTACTTC. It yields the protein CASSESPTQNIQYF.

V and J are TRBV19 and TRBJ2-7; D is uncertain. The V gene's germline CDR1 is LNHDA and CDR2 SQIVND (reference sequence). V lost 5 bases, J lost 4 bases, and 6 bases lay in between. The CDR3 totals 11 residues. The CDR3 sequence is CASSGAYEQYF. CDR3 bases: TGTGCCAGTAGTGGAGCTTACGAGCAGTACTTC.

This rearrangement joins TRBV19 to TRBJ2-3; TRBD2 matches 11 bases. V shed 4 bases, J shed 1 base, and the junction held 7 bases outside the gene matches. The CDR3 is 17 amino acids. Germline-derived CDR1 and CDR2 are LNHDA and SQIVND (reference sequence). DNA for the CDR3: TGTGCCAGTAGTAGGATAGCGGGGGGGCCGGGCACAGATACGCAGTATTTT. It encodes CASSRIAGGPGTDTQYF.

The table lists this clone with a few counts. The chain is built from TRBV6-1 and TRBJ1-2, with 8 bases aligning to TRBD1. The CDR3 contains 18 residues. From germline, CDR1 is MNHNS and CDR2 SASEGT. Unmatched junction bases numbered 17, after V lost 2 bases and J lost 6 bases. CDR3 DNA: TGTGCCAGCAGTGAAAGCGACCGGGACAGGCCCCAGAAGGATGGCTACACCTTC. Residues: CASSESDRDRPQKDGYTF.

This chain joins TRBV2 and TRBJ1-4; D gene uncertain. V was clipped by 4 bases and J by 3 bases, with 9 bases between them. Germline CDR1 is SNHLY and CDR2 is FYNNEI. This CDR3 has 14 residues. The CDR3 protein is CASSVLSANEKLFF. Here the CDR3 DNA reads TGTGCCAGCAGTGTGTTATCTGCTAATGAAAAACTGTTTTTT.

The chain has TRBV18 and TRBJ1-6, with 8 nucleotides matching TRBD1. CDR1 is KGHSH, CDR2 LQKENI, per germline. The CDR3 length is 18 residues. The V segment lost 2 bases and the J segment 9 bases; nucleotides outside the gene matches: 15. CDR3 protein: CASSPTLPGQGWFSPLHF. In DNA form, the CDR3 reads TGTGCCAGCTCACCAACTCTACCCGGACAGGGTTGGTTTTCACCCCTCCACTTT.

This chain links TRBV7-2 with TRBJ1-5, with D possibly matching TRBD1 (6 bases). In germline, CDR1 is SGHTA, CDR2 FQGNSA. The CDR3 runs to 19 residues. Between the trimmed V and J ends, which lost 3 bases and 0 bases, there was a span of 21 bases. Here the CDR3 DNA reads TGTGCCAGCAGCTTGGAGCTGGTGGACAGTAAATATAGCAATCAGCCCCAGCATTTT. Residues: CASSLELVDSKYSNQPQHF. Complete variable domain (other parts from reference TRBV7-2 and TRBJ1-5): GAGVSQSPSNKVTEKGKDVELRCDPISGHTALYWYRQSLGQGLEFLIYFQGNSAPDKSGLPSDRFSAERTGGSVSTLTIQRTQQEDSAVYLCASSLELVDSKYSNQPQHFGDGTRLSIL.

CDR3 sequence reads: CASPNFPGLKEVDTQYF. CDR3 coding DNA: TGTGCCAGCCCCAATTTCCCGGGACTCAAAGAGGTAGATACGCAGTATTTT. The rearrangement uses TRBV5-8 and TRBJ2-3; tentatively, D is TRBD2 (6 bases). The V and J ends lost 7 bases and 5 bases respectively, with 26 bases between them. From germline, CDR1 is SGHTS and CDR2 YDEGEE. The CDR3 covers 17 residues.

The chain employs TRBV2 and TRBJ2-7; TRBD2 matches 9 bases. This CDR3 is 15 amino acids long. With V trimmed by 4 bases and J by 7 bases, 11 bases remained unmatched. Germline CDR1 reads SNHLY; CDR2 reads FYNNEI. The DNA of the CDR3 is TGTGCCAGCAGTGCGCTACTAGCGGGCCGGGGGGAGCAGTACTTC. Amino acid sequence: CASSALLAGRGEQYF.

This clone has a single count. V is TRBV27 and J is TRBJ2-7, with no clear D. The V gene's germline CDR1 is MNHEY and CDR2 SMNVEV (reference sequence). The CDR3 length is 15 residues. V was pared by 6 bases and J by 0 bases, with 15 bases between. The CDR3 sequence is CASSPLETLSYEQYF. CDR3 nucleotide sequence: TGTGCCAGCAGCCCCCTCGAGACTCTCTCCTACGAGCAGTACTTC.

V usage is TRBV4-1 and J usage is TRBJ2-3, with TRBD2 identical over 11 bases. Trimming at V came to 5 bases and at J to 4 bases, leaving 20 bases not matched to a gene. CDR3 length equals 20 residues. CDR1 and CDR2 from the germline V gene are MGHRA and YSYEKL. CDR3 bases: TGCGCCAGCAGCAGGTGGAATTCGGGGATTAGCGGGGGGGTGTCAGATACGCAGTATTTT. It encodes CASSRWNSGISGGVSDTQYF.

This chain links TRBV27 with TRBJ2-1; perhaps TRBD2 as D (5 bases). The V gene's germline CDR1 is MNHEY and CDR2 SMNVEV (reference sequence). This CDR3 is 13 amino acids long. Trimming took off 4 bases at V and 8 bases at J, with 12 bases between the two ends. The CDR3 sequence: CASSSSGGDEQFF. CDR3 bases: TGTGCCAGCAGTTCCTCTGGAGGCGATGAGCAGTTCTTC.

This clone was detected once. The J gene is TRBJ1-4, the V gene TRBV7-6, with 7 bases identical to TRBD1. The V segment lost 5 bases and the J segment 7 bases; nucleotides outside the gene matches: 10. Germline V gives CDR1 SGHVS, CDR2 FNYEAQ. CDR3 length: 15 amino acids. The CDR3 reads CASSPGTANGEKLFF. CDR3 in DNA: TGTGCCAGCAGCCCCGGGACAGCCAATGGTGAAAAACTGTTTTTT.

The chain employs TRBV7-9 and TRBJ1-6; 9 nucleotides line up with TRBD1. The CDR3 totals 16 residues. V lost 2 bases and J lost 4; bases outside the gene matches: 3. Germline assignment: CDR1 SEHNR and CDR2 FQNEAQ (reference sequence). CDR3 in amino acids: CASSLLGTGYNSPLHF. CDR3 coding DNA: TGTGCCAGCAGCTTACTCGGGACAGGGTATAATTCACCCCTCCACTTT.

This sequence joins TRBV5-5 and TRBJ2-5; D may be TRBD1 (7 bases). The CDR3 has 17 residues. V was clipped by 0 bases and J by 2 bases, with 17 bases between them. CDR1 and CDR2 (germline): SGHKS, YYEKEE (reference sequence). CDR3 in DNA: TGTGCCAGCAGCTTGGGGCAGGGGGGCTCGATACAAGAGACCCAGTACTTC. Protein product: CASSLGQGGSIQETQYF.

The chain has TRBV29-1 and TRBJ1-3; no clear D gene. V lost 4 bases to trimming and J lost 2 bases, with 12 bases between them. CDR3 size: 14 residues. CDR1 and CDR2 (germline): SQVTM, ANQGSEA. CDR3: CSVVTSSAGNTIYF. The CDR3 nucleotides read TGCAGCGTTGTTACAAGTTCCGCTGGAAACACCATATATTTT.

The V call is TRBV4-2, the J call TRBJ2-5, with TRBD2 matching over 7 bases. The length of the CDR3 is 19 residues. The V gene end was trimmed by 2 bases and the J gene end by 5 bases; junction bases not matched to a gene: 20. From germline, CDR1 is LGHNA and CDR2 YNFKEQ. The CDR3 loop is CASSQNSMTAGLLGETQYF. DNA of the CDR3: TGTGCCAGCAGCCAAAATTCAATGACAGCGGGGCTACTCGGGGAGACCCAGTACTTC.

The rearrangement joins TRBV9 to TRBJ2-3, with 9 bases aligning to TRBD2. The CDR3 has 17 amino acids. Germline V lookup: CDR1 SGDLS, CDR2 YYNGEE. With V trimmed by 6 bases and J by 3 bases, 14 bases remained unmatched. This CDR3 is CASTPAGGGGVTDTQYF. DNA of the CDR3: TGTGCCAGCACCCCCGCCGGTGGCGGGGGGGTGACAGATACGCAGTATTTT.

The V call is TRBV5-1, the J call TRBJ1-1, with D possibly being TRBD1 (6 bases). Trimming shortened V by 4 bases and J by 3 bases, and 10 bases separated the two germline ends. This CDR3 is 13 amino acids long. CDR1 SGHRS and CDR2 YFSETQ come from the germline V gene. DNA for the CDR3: TGCGCCAGCAGCCTATGGACAGACACTGAAGCTTTCTTT. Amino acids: CASSLWTDTEAFF. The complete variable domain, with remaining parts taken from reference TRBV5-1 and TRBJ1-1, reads KAGVTQTPRYLIKTRGQQVTLSCSPISGHRSVSWYQQTPGQGLQFLFEYFSETQRNKGNFPGRFSGRQFSNSRSEMNVSTLELGDSALYLCASSLWTDTEAFFGQGTRLTVV.